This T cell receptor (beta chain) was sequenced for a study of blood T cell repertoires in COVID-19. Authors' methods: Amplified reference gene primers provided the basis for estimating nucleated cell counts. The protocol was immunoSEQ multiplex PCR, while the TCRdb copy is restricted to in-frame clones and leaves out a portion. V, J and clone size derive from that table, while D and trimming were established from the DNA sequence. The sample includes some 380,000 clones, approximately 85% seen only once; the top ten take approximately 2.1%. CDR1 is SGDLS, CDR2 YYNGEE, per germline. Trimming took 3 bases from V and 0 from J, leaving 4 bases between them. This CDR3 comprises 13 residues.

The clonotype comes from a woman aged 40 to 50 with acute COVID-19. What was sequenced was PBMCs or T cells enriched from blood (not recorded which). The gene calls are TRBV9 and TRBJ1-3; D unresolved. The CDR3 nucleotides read TGTGCCAGCAGCGATATCTCTGGAAACACCATATATTTT. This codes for CASSDISGNTIYF.